Listed here are 32 T cell receptor beta chains from one sample, sequenced in a study of OX40 agonist ivuxolimab in advanced cancers. The library was made by the immunoSEQ multiplex PCR assay. Imported from immuneACCESS, the table was reduced by TCRdb to in-frame sequences with V and J called. These copies leave out some clones; in studies compared against another copy, an unresolved V gene accounts for under half, and the cause of the remainder is not known. The sample has 95,000 to 100,000 clones on record, around 85% of them singletons. The ten largest clones take up almost 1.5% of the sample. Sequences were derived from CD4+ or CD8+ T cells sorted from blood, sampled in a trial of the OX40 agonist ivuxolimab. These receptors all come from an adult with an advanced solid tumor such as melanoma, head and neck, liver or kidney cancer.

The rearrangement joins TRBV2 to TRBJ1-6; D gene ambiguous. The V gene's germline CDR1 is SNHLY and CDR2 FYNNEI. This CDR3 comprises 14 residues. V was trimmed by 5 bases and J by 3 bases, leaving 8 bases between them. The CDR3 DNA reads as TGTGCCAGCAGTAACCGGGACTATAATTCACCCCTCCACTTT. Its protein is CASSNRDYNSPLHF. Full variable domain (missing parts from reference TRBV2 and TRBJ1-6): EPEVTQTPSHQVTQMGQEVILRCVPISNHLYFYWYRQILGQKVEFLVSFYNNEISEKSEIFDDQFSVERPDGSNFTLKIRSTKLEDSAMYFCASSNRDYNSPLHFGNGTRLTVT.

This chain uses TRBV19 with TRBJ1-5; D gene uncertain. The length of the CDR3 is 15 residues. V lost 3 bases to trimming and J lost 0 bases, with 9 bases between them. From germline, CDR1 is LNHDA and CDR2 SQIVND (reference sequence). CDR3 in DNA: TGTGCCAGTAGTATGAGAGATCATAGCAATCAGCCCCAGCATTTT. Translation: CASSMRDHSNQPQHF.

This clone was recorded only once. The chain employs TRBV18 and TRBJ2-7; maybe TRBD2 (7 bases). CDR3 length: 15 residues. Trimming cost V 3 bases and J 2 bases, with 14 bases left between them. From germline, CDR1 is KGHSH and CDR2 LQKENI. CDR3 DNA: TGTGCCAGCTCACCGAGGGCGGGGGCCGCCTACGAGCAGTACTTC. It encodes CASSPRAGAAYEQYF.

This clone was recorded a few times. The CDR3 loop reads CASRPHGGNYGYTF. In nucleotides, the CDR3 is TGTGCCAGCAGACCTCATGGGGGCAACTATGGCTACACCTTC. This chain connects TRBV28 to TRBJ1-2, with a weak D call TRBD1 (6 bases). The CDR3 runs to 14 residues. The germline gives CDR1 MDHEN, CDR2 SYDVKM. V lost 6 bases and J 2 bases, leaving 13 bases between the germline ends.

This CDR3 reads CASSGQGWGDQPQHF. CDR3 nucleotide sequence: TGTGCCAGCAGTGGCCAGGGTTGGGGGGATCAGCCCCAGCATTTT. This chain uses TRBV7-9 with TRBJ1-5, with D tentatively TRBD1 (5 bases). Looked up from germline, CDR1 is SEHNR and CDR2 is FQNEAQ (reference sequence). V was cut by 6 bases and J by 5 bases, with 17 bases left in between. This CDR3 comprises 15 residues.

The V call is TRBV4-2, the J call TRBJ1-1; D call uncertain. This CDR3 is built from 14 residues. The germline V and J ends were trimmed by 1 base and 0 bases, with 6 bases remaining between them. The germline V gene has CDR1 LGHNA and CDR2 YNFKEQ. Here the CDR3 DNA reads TGTGCCAGCAGCCAAGCAACAGTGAACACTGAAGCTTTCTTT. Translated, it gives CASSQATVNTEAFF.

V usage is TRBV7-8 and J usage is TRBJ1-6, with unresolved D. The CDR3 is 14 amino acids. V gave up 3 bases and J gave up 5 bases, with 8 bases separating them. The germline V gene encodes CDR1 SGHVS and CDR2 FQNEAQ. The CDR3 spells CASSFRRDNSPLHF. The CDR3 DNA sequence: TGTGCCAGCAGCTTCCGACGGGATAATTCACCCCTCCACTTT.

This chain connects TRBV7-6 to TRBJ2-3; 9 bases map to TRBD2. V lost 6 bases, J lost 7 bases, and 8 bases stayed unmatched. The CDR3 has 14 residues. CDR1 SGHVS and CDR2 FNYEAQ come from the germline V gene. The CDR3 DNA follows: TGTGCCAGCAGTGGCGGGAGGGATGGAAATACGCAGTATTTT. Translation: CASSGGRDGNTQYF.

V gene TRBV7-8 combines with J gene TRBJ2-2; no clear D. Germline CDR1 SGHVS, CDR2 FQNEAQ. This CDR3 is 12 amino acids long. The ends were cut back, 5 bases at V and 6 bases at J, with 7 bases in the middle. The CDR3 region has the DNA TGTGCCAGCAGCGGCAAGTCCGGGGAGCTGTTTTTT. Translated: CASSGKSGELFF.

J is TRBJ2-1 and V is TRBV7-9, with 9 nucleotides matching TRBD2. V lost 1 base and J lost 6; bases outside the gene matches: 7. Germline loops: CDR1 SEHNR, CDR2 FQNEAQ (reference sequence). CDR3 size: 16 residues. CDR3 in DNA: TGTGCCAGCAGCTTAGGAAGCGGGAGGCGCCGCAATGAGCAGTTCTTC. Its protein product is CASSLGSGRRRNEQFF.

This clone was observed a single time. The rearrangement uses TRBV11-1 and TRBJ1-1; a possible D gene is TRBD1 (5 bases). V lost 2 bases and J lost 5, with 15 bases in between. Germline loops: CDR1 SGHAT, CDR2 FQDESV (reference sequence). The length of the CDR3 is 15 residues. The CDR3 here is CASSLYAGPGTEAFF. Here the CDR3 DNA reads TGTGCCAGCAGCTTATACGCGGGGCCCGGGACTGAAGCTTTCTTT.

The chain is built from TRBV6-5 and TRBJ2-1, with no clear D. There are 14 residues in the CDR3. The germline CDR1 and CDR2 sequences are MNHEY and SVGAGI. The V gene lost 7 bases and the J gene lost 6 bases, with 16 bases spanning the gap. The CDR3 region has the DNA TGTGCCAGCAATACCGGCCGGATAGGCAATGAGCAGTTCTTC. Its protein is CASNTGRIGNEQFF.

The chain uses TRBV6-1 and TRBJ2-7; D is ambiguous. Germline V gives CDR1 MNHNS, CDR2 SASEGT. The CDR3 sequence is 15 residues long. Trimming shortened V by 2 bases and J by 4 bases, and 15 bases separated the two germline ends. CDR3: CASSESPISTYEQYF. CDR3 coding DNA: TGTGCCAGCAGTGAAAGCCCCATAAGCACGTACGAGCAGTACTTC.

The CDR3: CASRGLGRGTEAFF. In nucleotides, the CDR3 is TGTGCCAGCAGGGGACTCGGACGGGGCACTGAAGCTTTCTTT. The genes are TRBV5-8 and TRBJ1-1; D might be TRBD1 (5 bases). The CDR3 covers 14 residues. With 5 bases removed from V and 4 bases from J, the gap between germline ends came to 15 bases. Germline V gene lookup returns CDR1 SGHTS and CDR2 YDEGEE.

This clone was seen once. The chain combines TRBV11-2 with TRBJ1-3; D is unresolved. The CDR3 is 11 residues long. V was cut by 7 bases and J by 8 bases, with 9 bases left in between. Germline CDR1 and CDR2: SGHAT and FQNNGV. The CDR3 nucleotides read TGTGCCAGCACCTCGTCAGACACCATATATTTT. The encoded protein is CASTSSDTIYF.

This clone was seen a single time. The chain couples TRBV10-1 to TRBJ1-4, with D perhaps TRBD1 (5 bases). V lost 7 bases and J lost 3, with 15 bases in between. Looked up from germline, CDR1 is WNHNN and CDR2 is SYGVQD (reference sequence). CDR3 size: 15 residues. As DNA, the CDR3 is TGCGCCAGCACCCGAACGGGGGGAGCTAATGAAAAACTGTTTTTT. This codes for CASTRTGGANEKLFF.

In this sample, this clone turned up once. V usage is TRBV5-1 and J usage is TRBJ2-5; D uncertain. TRBJ2-7 matches the DNA end more closely, so the J call is doubtful. The CDR3 loop spans 13 amino acids. Germline CDR1 SGHRS, CDR2 YFSETQ. CDR3 sequence: CATSIGWQDEQYF. The CDR3 DNA is TGCGCCACCTCGATAGGTTGGCAAGACGAGCAGTACTTC.

Comment on this clone: In the same sample, other DNA sequences code for this CDR3. The V call is TRBV11-2, the J call TRBJ2-5; D assignment may be TRBD1 or TRBD2 (5 bases each). The germline gives CDR1 SGHAT, CDR2 FQNNGV. V lost 3 bases, J lost 2 bases, and 7 bases lay in between. This CDR3 has 13 residues. CDR3 bases: TGTGCCAGCAGCTTGGGACGGCAAGAGACCCAGTACTTC. This gives the protein CASSLGRQETQYF.

CDR3 sequence: CASRGPGRDTGELFF. CDR3 in DNA: TGTGCCAGCAGGGGACCCGGGAGGGACACCGGGGAGCTGTTTTTT. The rearrangement uses TRBV25-1 and TRBJ2-2; TRBD2 matches at 8 bases. V was clipped by 6 bases and J by 3 bases; unmatched bases: 6. Germline CDR1 is MGHDK and CDR2 is SYGVNS. The CDR3 is 15 amino acids.

CDR3 loop: CASSYWGTGKEGYTF. DNA for the CDR3: TGTGCCAGCAGTTACTGGGGGACAGGGAAGGAGGGCTACACCTTC. This rearrangement joins TRBV6-5 to TRBJ1-2; 9 bases map to TRBD1. From germline, CDR1 is MNHEY and CDR2 SVGAGI. The CDR3 sequence is 15 residues long. J lost 8 bases, V lost 1 base, and 8 bases had no gene match.

J is TRBJ1-5 and V is TRBV2, with D tentatively TRBD1 (5 bases). Trimming cost V 6 bases and J 0 bases, with 9 bases left between them. This CDR3 comprises 14 residues. Germline-derived CDR1 and CDR2 are SNHLY and FYNNEI. CDR3 amino acids: CASSRQYSNQPQHF. Here the CDR3 DNA reads TGTGCCAGCAGCAGACAGTATAGCAATCAGCCCCAGCATTTT.

The CDR3 spells CASSTGTGVDSNQPQHF. CDR3 DNA: TGCGCCAGCAGCACCGGGACAGGGGTTGATAGCAATCAGCCCCAGCATTTT. The chain has TRBV5-1 and TRBJ1-5; the match to TRBD1 covers 10 bases. Germline CDR1 SGHRS, CDR2 YFSETQ. Unmatched junction bases numbered 7, after V lost 4 bases and J lost 0 bases. This CDR3 has 17 residues.

This clone has more than one count but fewer than ten. The chain links TRBV5-1 to TRBJ2-7; 7 bases are shared with TRBD2. CDR1 and CDR2 from the germline V gene are SGHRS and YFSETQ. The J segment lost 3 bases and the V segment lost 0 bases, leaving 3 bases of the junction unmatched. The CDR3 runs to 14 residues. CDR3 DNA sequence: TGCGCCAGCAGCTTGGCTGGGGAGGGCTACGAGCAGTACTTC. This encodes CASSLAGEGYEQYF. Combining the CDR3 with reference TRBV5-1 and TRBJ2-7 gives the whole variable domain KAGVTQTPRYLIKTRGQQVTLSCSPISGHRSVSWYQQTPGQGLQFLFEYFSETQRNKGNFPGRFSGRQFSNSRSEMNVSTLELGDSALYLCASSLAGEGYEQYFGPGTRLTVT.

The genes are TRBV28 and TRBJ1-2; TRBD1 agrees at 9 bases. Germline V lookup: CDR1 MDHEN, CDR2 SYDVKM. The CDR3 covers 16 residues. V trimming: 6 bases; J trimming: 5 bases; junction bases outside the gene matches: 13. This CDR3 reads CASSTGKQGAKYGYTF. The CDR3 DNA sequence: TGTGCCAGCAGCACCGGCAAACAGGGGGCGAAGTATGGCTACACCTTC.

The J gene is TRBJ2-7, the V gene TRBV19; 7 bases map to TRBD1. CDR3 length equals 13 residues. Germline V lookup: CDR1 LNHDA, CDR2 SQIVND (reference sequence). V gave up 1 base and J gave up 4 bases; unmatched junction bases: 1. The CDR3 spells CASSIARGYEQYF. The CDR3 DNA follows: TGTGCCAGTAGTATAGCCAGGGGGTACGAGCAGTACTTC. The entire variable domain, with the rest obtained from reference TRBV19 and TRBJ2-7, is as follows: DGGITQSPKYLFRKEGQNVTLSCEQNLNHDAMYWYRQDPGQGLRLIYYSQIVNDFQKGDIAEGYSVSREKKESFPLTVTSAQKNPTAFYLCASSIARGYEQYFGPGTRLTVT.

The chain joins TRBV19 to TRBJ1-4; D is unresolved. V was clipped by 6 bases and J by 8 bases, with 13 bases between them. Germline V CDR1 and CDR2: LNHDA, SQIVND (reference sequence). The CDR3 has 13 residues. CDR3: CASRGKGREKLFF. In DNA, the CDR3 is TGTGCCAGTAGGGGGAAAGGGCGAGAAAAACTGTTTTTT.

The chain couples TRBV7-9 to TRBJ1-2, with 8 bases aligning to TRBD1. V dropped 8 bases and J dropped 3; count of bases not matched to a gene: 11. In germline, CDR1 is SEHNR, CDR2 FQNEAQ (reference sequence). The length of the CDR3 is 15 residues. The CDR3 sequence: CASSRGQGAHYGYTF. The CDR3 region has the DNA TGTGCCAGCTCCCGGGGGCAGGGGGCACACTATGGCTACACCTTC.

V usage is TRBV19 and J usage is TRBJ2-2; 8 bases are shared with TRBD2. CDR1 is LNHDA, CDR2 SQIVND, per germline (reference sequence). This CDR3 contains 13 residues. After removal of 6 bases from V and 5 bases from J, the junction contained 2 bases not matched to a gene. The CDR3 spells CASSRLATGELFF. The DNA for the CDR3 is TGTGCCAGTAGCAGACTAGCGACCGGGGAGCTGTTTTTT.

This sequence joins TRBV5-6 and TRBJ1-6; tentative D call: TRBD1 (5 bases). V gave up 0 bases and J gave up 9 bases, with 13 bases separating them. CDR3 size: 15 residues. The germline CDR1 and CDR2 sequences are SGHDT and YYEEEE. The CDR3 DNA reads TGTGCCAGCAGCTTGGGTTACACCGGGGGTTCACCCCTCCACTTT. Translated, it gives CASSLGYTGGSPLHF.

The chain joins TRBV6-5 to TRBJ1-5; D might be TRBD1 (6 bases). With 6 bases removed from V and 2 bases from J, the gap between germline ends came to 8 bases. The CDR3 length is 13 residues. Germline V gives CDR1 MNHEY, CDR2 SVGAGI. The CDR3 here is CASSRQGNQPQHF. The CDR3 DNA is TGTGCCAGCAGCAGACAGGGCAATCAGCCCCAGCATTTT.

This chain links TRBV12-5 with TRBJ1-2; D remains unclear. This CDR3 region has 12 residues. The V gene's germline CDR1 is LGHNT and CDR2 FRNRAP. The V end lost 5 bases, the J end lost 3 bases, and 7 bases lay between the germline ends. Here the CDR3 DNA reads TGTGCTAGTGGTCATGGAGACTATGGCTACACCTTC. Translating it yields CASGHGDYGYTF.

The chain links TRBV14 to TRBJ2-5, with D tentatively TRBD1 or TRBD2 (5 bases each). Germline V gene data show CDR1 as SGHDN and CDR2 as FVKESK. V was clipped by 2 bases and J by 2 bases, with 15 bases between them. The CDR3 runs to 16 residues. The CDR3 nucleotides are TGTGCCAGCAGCCAACTGGGACGGATTCCACAAGAGACCCAGTACTTC. The encoded protein is CASSQLGRIPQETQYF. The full variable domain, with the rest looked up from reference TRBV14 and TRBJ2-5, is EAGVTQFPSHSVIEKGQTVTLRCDPISGHDNLYWYRRVMGKEIKFLLHFVKESKQDESGMPNNRFLAERTGGTYSTLKVQPAELEDSGVYFCASSQLGRIPQETQYFGPGTRLLVL.